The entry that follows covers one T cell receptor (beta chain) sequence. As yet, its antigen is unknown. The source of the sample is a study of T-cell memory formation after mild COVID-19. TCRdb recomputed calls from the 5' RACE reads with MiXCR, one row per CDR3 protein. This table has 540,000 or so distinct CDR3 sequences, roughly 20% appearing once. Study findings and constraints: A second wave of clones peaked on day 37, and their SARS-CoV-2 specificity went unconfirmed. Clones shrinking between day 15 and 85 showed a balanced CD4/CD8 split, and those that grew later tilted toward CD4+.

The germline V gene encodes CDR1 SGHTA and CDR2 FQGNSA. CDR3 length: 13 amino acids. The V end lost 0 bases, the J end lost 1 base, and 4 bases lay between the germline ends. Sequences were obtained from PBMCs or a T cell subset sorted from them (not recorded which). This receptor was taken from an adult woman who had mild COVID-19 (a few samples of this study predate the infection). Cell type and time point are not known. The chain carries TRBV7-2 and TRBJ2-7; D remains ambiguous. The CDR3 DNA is TGTGCCAGCAGCTTAGCGAAGTCCTACGAGCAGTACTTC. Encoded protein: CASSLAKSYEQYF.